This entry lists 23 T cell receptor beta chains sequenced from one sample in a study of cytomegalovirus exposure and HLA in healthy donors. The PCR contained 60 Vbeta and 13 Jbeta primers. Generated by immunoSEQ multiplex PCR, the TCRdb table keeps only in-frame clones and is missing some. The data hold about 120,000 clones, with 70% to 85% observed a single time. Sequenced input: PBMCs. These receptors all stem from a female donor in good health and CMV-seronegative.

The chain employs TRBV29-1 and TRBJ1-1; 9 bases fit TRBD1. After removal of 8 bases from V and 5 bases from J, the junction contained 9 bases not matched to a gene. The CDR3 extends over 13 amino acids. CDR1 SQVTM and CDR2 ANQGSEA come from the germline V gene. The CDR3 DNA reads TGCAGCAACACGGACAGGGGAAGAACTGAAGCTTTCTTT. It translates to CSNTDRGRTEAFF.

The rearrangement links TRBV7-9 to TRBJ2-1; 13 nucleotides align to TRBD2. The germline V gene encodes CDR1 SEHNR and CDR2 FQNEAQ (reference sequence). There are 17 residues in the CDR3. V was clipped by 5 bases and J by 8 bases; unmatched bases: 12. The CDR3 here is CASSQNTRTSGSHEQFF. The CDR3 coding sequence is TGTGCCAGCAGCCAGAATACCCGGACTAGCGGGAGCCATGAGCAGTTCTTC.

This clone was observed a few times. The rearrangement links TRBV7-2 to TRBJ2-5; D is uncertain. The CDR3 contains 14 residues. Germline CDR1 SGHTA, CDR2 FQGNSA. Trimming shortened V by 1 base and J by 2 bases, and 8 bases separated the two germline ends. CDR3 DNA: TGTGCCAGCAGCTTAGACAGATATCAAGAGACCCAGTACTTC. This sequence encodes CASSLDRYQETQYF.

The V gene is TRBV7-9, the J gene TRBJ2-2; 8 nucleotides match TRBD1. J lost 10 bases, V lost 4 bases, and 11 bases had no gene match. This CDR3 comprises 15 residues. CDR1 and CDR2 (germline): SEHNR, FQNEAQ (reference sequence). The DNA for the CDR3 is TGTGCCAGCAGCTCCGGACAGGGTTGGGGTGAGGAGCTGTTTTTT. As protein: CASSSGQGWGEELFF.

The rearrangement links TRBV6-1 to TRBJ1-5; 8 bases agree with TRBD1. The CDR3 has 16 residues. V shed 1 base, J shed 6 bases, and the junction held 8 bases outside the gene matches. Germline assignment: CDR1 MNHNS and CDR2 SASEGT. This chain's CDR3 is CASSEEDGQGFQPQHF. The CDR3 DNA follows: TGTGCCAGCAGTGAAGAGGACGGACAGGGCTTTCAGCCCCAGCATTTT.

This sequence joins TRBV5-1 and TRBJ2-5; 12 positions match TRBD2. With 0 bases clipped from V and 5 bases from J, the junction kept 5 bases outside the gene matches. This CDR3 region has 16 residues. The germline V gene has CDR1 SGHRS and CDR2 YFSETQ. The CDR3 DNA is TGCGCCAGCAGCTTGGTTCTAGCGGGAGGGTCGGAGACCCAGTACTTC. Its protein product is CASSLVLAGGSETQYF.

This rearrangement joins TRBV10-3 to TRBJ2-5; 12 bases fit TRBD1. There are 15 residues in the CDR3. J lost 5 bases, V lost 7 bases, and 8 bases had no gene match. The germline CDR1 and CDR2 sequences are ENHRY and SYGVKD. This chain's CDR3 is CAIKGQGASDETQYF. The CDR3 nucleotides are TGTGCCATCAAGGGACAGGGGGCATCAGATGAGACCCAGTACTTC.

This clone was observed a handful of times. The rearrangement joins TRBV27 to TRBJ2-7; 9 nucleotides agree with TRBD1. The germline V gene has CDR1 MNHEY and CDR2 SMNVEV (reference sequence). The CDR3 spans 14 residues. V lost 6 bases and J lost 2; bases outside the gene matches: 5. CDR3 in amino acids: CASRDRTGAYEQYF. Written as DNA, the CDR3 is TGTGCCAGCAGGGACCGGACAGGGGCCTACGAGCAGTACTTC.

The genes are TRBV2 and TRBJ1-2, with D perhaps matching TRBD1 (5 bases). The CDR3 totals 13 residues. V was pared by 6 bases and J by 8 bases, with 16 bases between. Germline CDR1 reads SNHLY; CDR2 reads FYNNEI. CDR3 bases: TGTGCCAGCAGCGCCTGGGGGGTAGGAGGCTACACCTTC. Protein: CASSAWGVGGYTF.

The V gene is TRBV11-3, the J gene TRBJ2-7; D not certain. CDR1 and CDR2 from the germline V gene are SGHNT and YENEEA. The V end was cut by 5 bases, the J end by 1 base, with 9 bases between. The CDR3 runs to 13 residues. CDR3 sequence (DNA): TGTGCCAGCAGCCTCGACACGTCCTACGAGCAGTACTTC. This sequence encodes CASSLDTSYEQYF.

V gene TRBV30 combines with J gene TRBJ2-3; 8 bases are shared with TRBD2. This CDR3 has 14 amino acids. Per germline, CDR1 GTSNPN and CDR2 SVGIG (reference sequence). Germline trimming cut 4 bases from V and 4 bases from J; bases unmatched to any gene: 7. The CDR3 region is CAWNRAGGPDTQYF. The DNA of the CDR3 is TGTGCCTGGAACCGGGCGGGAGGCCCAGATACGCAGTATTTT.

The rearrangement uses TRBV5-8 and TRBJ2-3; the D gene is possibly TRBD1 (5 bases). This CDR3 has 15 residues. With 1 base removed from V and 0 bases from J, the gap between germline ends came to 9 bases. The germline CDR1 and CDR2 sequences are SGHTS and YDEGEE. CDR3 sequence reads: CASSLIRGSTDTQYF. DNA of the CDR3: TGTGCCAGCAGCTTGATAAGGGGTAGCACAGATACGCAGTATTTT.

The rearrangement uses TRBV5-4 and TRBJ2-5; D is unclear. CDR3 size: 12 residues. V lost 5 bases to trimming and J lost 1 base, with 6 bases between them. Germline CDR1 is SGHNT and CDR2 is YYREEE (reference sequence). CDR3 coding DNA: TGTGCCAGCAGGTCTACCCAAGAGACCCAGTACTTC. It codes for CASRSTQETQYF. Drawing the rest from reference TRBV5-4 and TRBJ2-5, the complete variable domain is ETGVTQSPTHLIKTRGQQVTLRCSSQSGHNTVSWYQQALGQGPQFIFQYYREEENGRGNFPPRFSGLQFPNYSSELNVNALELDDSALYLCASRSTQETQYFGPGTRLLVL.

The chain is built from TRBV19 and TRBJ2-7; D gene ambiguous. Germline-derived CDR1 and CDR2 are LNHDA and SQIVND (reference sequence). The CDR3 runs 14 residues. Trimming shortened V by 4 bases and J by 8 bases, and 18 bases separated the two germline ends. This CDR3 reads CASSKQFSSVQQYF. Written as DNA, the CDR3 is TGTGCCAGTAGTAAACAGTTCTCCTCCGTACAGCAGTACTTC.

CDR3 nucleotides: TGTGCCAGCTCACCAACCCAGGTTAAGGAAAAACTGTTTTTT. This codes for CASSPTQVKEKLFF. V is TRBV18 and J is TRBJ1-4; D gene uncertain. The CDR3 spans 14 residues. V lost 2 bases, J lost 8 bases, and 12 bases lay in between. Per germline, CDR1 KGHSH and CDR2 LQKENI.

CDR3 nucleotides: TGTGCCAGCAGTTTGCTAGTGGGTAGCAATCAGCCCCAGCATTTT. This codes for CASSLLVGSNQPQHF. The chain carries TRBV28 and TRBJ1-5; D gene unclear. The CDR3 consists of 15 residues. Trimming shortened V by 3 bases and J by 0 bases, and 9 bases separated the two germline ends. Germline V gene data show CDR1 as MDHEN and CDR2 as SYDVKM.

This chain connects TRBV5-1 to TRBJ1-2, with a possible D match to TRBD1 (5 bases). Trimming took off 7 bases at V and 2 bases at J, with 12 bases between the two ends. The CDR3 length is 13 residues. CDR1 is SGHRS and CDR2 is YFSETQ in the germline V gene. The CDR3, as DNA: TGCGCCAGCCGTACGGACACAAACTATGGCTACACCTTC. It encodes CASRTDTNYGYTF.

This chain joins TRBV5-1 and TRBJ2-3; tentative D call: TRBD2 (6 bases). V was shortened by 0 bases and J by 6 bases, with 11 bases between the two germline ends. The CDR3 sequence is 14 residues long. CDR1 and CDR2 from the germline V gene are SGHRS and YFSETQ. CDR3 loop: CASSLGAGRDTQYF. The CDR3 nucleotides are TGCGCCAGCAGCTTGGGGGCAGGGAGGGATACGCAGTATTTT.

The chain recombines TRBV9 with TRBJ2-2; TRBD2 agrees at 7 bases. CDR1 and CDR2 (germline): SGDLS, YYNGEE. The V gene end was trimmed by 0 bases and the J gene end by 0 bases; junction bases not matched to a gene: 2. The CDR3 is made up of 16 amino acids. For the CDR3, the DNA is TGTGCCAGCAGCGTAGGGCTAGCGGCGAACACCGGGGAGCTGTTTTTT. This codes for CASSVGLAANTGELFF.

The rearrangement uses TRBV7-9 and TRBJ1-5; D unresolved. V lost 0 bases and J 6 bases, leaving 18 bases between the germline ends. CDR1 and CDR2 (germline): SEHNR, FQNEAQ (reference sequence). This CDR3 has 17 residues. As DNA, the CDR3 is TGTGCCAGCAGCTTAGCTATCCTCTTAACGGTTGTTCAGCCCCAGCATTTT. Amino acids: CASSLAILLTVVQPQHF. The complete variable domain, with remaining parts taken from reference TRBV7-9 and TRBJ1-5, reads DTGVSQNPRHKITKRGQNVTFRCDPISEHNRLYWYRQTLGQGPEFLTYFQNEAQLEKSRLLSDRFSAERPKGSFSTLEIQRTEQGDSAMYLCASSLAILLTVVQPQHFGDGTRLSIL.

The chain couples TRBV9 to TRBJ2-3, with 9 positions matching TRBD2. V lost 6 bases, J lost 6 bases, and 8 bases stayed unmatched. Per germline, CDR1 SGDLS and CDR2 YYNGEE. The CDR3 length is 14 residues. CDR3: CASTLAGVADTQYF. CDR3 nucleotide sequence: TGTGCCAGCACCTTAGCGGGAGTGGCGGATACGCAGTATTTT. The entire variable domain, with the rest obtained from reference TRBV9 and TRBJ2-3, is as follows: DSGVTQTPKHLITATGQRVTLRCSPRSGDLSVYWYQQSLDQGLQFLIQYYNGEERAKGNILERFSAQQFPDLHSELNLSSLELGDSALYFCASTLAGVADTQYFGPGTRLTVL.

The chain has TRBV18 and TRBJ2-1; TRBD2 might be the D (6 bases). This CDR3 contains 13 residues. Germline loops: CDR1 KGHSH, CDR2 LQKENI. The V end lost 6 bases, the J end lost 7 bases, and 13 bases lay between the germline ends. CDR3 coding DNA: TGTGCCAGCTCCGCGGCGGGAACGAATGAGCAGTTCTTC. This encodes CASSAAGTNEQFF. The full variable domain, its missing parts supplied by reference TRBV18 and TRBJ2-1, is NAGVMQNPRHLVRRRGQEARLRCSPMKGHSHVYWYRQLPEEGLKFMVYLQKENIIDESGMPKERFSAEFPKEGPSILRIQQVVRGDSAAYFCASSAAGTNEQFFGPGTRLTVL.

CDR3 region: CAWSVEHGETQYF. The CDR3 nucleotides read TGTGCCTGGAGTGTCGAGCACGGGGAGACCCAGTACTTC. This chain links TRBV30 with TRBJ2-5; D ambiguous. Deletions cut 0 bases from V and 5 bases from J, with 10 bases between. The CDR3 runs 13 residues. Per the germline V gene, CDR1 is GTSNPN and CDR2 is SVGIG (reference sequence).